The 2 T cell receptor beta chains below come from one sample, sequenced in a study of shared clonotypes between healthy human individuals. Clones were sequenced by immunoSEQ multiplex PCR, and TCRdb holds only the in-frame ones, with some missing. Here the sample spans some 1 million clones, approximately 72% being singletons. The material sequenced was memory CD4+ T cells sorted from blood. Indicated subset: CD45RA-negative fraction. The source of these receptors is a man younger than 35 in good health.

This CDR3 reads CASSNQGGASTDTQYF. The CDR3 DNA reads TGTGCCAGCAGTAATCAGGGGGGAGCTAGCACAGATACGCAGTATTTT. This chain links TRBV5-4 with TRBJ2-3, with a tentative D call TRBD1 (7 bases). V gave up 5 bases and J gave up 0 bases, with 16 bases separating them. The CDR3 spans 16 residues. From germline, CDR1 is SGHNT and CDR2 YYREEE (reference sequence).

The chain carries TRBV13 and TRBJ1-2; 10 nucleotides align to TRBD1. There are 16 residues in the CDR3. Losses at the gene ends were 9 bases for V and 9 bases for J; bases not matched to a gene: 19. Germline V CDR1 and CDR2: PRHDT, FYEKMQ (reference sequence). CDR3 DNA sequence: TGTGCCAGTACGGGACAGGGGCAGAGGGTGGCGAAGCGCTACACCTTC. Its protein product is CASTGQGQRVAKRYTF.